This T cell receptor (beta chain) comes out of a study of multiple sclerosis patients with progressive multifocal leukoencephalopathy. Broader study findings: Clones expanded at PML were already present before and during natalizumab. Preferential TRBV-TRBJ pairings or common gene usage were not detected at PML.

Germline CDR1 reads SEHNR; CDR2 reads FQNEAQ (reference sequence). The junction had 4 bases not matched to a gene; V was cut back by 6 bases and J by 5 bases. This CDR3 is 13 amino acids long. As for this clone: Its antigen remains unknown.

TCRdb keeps only in-frame clones here, not all; method: immunoSEQ multiplex PCR. This table has 25,000 or so clones, 75% to 95% appearing once. Time point described: around 12 months of natalizumab therapy. Controls were natalizumab-treated multiple sclerosis patients who did not develop PML, sampled longitudinally. Source: PBMCs, taken from a patient treated with natalizumab. The TCR sequence derives from a man aged 25 to 45 with multiple sclerosis. The rearrangement uses TRBV7-9 and TRBJ1-5, with TRBD1 identical over 7 bases. The CDR3 DNA reads TGTGCCAGCAGTTCTACAGGGGATCAGCCCCAGCATTTT. It encodes CASSSTGDQPQHF.